Below, 16 T cell receptor beta chains from the same sample are listed, as sequenced in a study of T cell responses to AZD1222 COVID-19 vaccine. This table comes from immunoSEQ multiplex PCR, and its TCRdb copy is limited to in-frame clones, with some not included. The table records 65,000 to 90,000 clones, approximately 89% of them present only once. The material sequenced was peripheral blood, taken on day 0 of AZD1222 vaccination. These receptors were collected from an adult in good health.

This chain links TRBV5-4 with TRBJ1-5; 10 bases are a match to TRBD1. V shed 5 bases, J shed 2 bases, and the junction held 10 bases outside the gene matches. This CDR3 has 17 residues. Germline loops: CDR1 SGHNT, CDR2 YYREEE (reference sequence). CDR3 sequence (DNA): TGTGCCAGCAGACCCGGGACAGGGGAAAAGGGCAATCAGCCCCAGCATTTT. Translation: CASRPGTGEKGNQPQHF.

In this sample, this clone turned up once. The V call is TRBV9, the J call TRBJ1-2; TRBD1 aligns across 8 bases. J was trimmed by 4 bases and V by 3 bases; bases with no gene match: 5. The CDR3 is made up of 14 amino acids. Germline loops: CDR1 SGDLS, CDR2 YYNGEE. Here the CDR3 DNA reads TGTGCCAGCAGCGGGACAGGGACAACCTATGGCTACACCTTC. Translated, it gives CASSGTGTTYGYTF.

The J gene is TRBJ2-5, the V gene TRBV5-1, with D perhaps TRBD2 (6 bases). The CDR3 has 13 amino acids. The V gene lost 3 bases and the J gene lost 5 bases, with 11 bases spanning the gap. CDR1 and CDR2 from the germline V gene are SGHRS and YFSETQ. The DNA of the CDR3 is TGCGCCAGCAGCTCAACGGGGGAGGAGACCCAGTACTTC. As protein: CASSSTGEETQYF.

This chain uses TRBV9 with TRBJ2-3; D is unresolved. CDR3 size: 11 residues. Germline V gene lookup returns CDR1 SGDLS and CDR2 YYNGEE. Trimming left V 2 bases short and J 6 bases short, with 4 bases between. CDR3 DNA sequence: TGTGCCAGCAGCGTGGGGGATACGCAGTATTTT. Translation gives CASSVGDTQYF.

CDR3 sequence: CASSLEVTLRTEAFF. DNA for the CDR3: TGTGCCAGCAGCTTAGAGGTAACCCTGCGGACTGAAGCTTTCTTT. This rearrangement joins TRBV7-9 to TRBJ1-1, with no clear D. Germline-derived CDR1 and CDR2 are SEHNR and FQNEAQ (reference sequence). V lost 1 base to trimming and J lost 5 bases, with 14 bases between them. The CDR3 is 15 residues long.

The chain carries TRBV10-3 and TRBJ2-5; D is undetermined. Trimming pared 7 bases from V and 2 bases from J, leaving 14 bases between. Germline V gene sequence: CDR1 ENHRY, CDR2 SYGVKD. The CDR3 covers 14 residues. CDR3 sequence (DNA): TGTGCCATCACTAACGGAAAAAGACAAGAGACCCAGTACTTC. Amino acids: CAITNGKRQETQYF.

V gene TRBV2 combines with J gene TRBJ2-7, with TRBD2 identical over 12 bases. The CDR3 runs 16 residues. CDR1 and CDR2 (germline): SNHLY, FYNNEI. J gave up 0 bases and V 7 bases, and 7 bases lay outside the gene matches. CDR3 loop: CASTEGLAGSSYEQYF. For the CDR3, the DNA is TGTGCCAGCACCGAGGGACTAGCGGGTTCCTCCTACGAGCAGTACTTC.

The chain has TRBV2 and TRBJ2-1; D is possibly TRBD2 (5 bases). V was shortened by 2 bases and J by 7 bases, with 12 bases between the two germline ends. The CDR3 runs 14 residues. Per germline, CDR1 SNHLY and CDR2 FYNNEI. The CDR3 region is CASSEMVVANEQFF. The CDR3 nucleotides are TGTGCCAGCAGTGAAATGGTGGTAGCGAATGAGCAGTTCTTC.

This chain uses TRBV25-1 with TRBJ2-7; D may correspond to TRBD1 or TRBD2 (5 bases each). The CDR3 is 16 amino acids. Trimming pared 0 bases from V and 7 bases from J, leaving 19 bases between. The germline CDR1 and CDR2 sequences are MGHDK and SYGVNS. Here the CDR3 reads CASSEYRDPAPGEQYF. The CDR3 nucleotides read TGTGCCAGCAGTGAATATCGGGATCCCGCCCCAGGGGAGCAGTACTTC.

Of note for this clone: An end of the junction does not agree with germline; a read error may underlie this. Here the CDR3 reads CASSLGSGAPYEQYF. CDR3 DNA sequence: TGTGCTAGCAGCTTAGGGTCGGGGGCACCCTACGAGCAGTACTTC. This chain joins TRBV7-7 and TRBJ2-7; D possibly uses TRBD1 or TRBD2 (6 bases each). The CDR3 has 15 residues. The V gene's germline CDR1 is SSHAT and CDR2 FNYEAQ (reference sequence).

This chain links TRBV30 with TRBJ2-7; D ambiguous. V was cut by 0 bases and J by 0 bases, with 15 bases left in between. The CDR3 is 16 amino acids. In germline, CDR1 is GTSNPN, CDR2 SVGIG (reference sequence). Here the CDR3 DNA reads TGTGCCTGGAGTGTTATGTGGCCAGGACCCTCCTACGAGCAGTACTTC. Translating it yields CAWSVMWPGPSYEQYF.

J is TRBJ1-5 and V is TRBV28, with 8 bases identical to TRBD1. Germline V CDR1 and CDR2: MDHEN, SYDVKM. The CDR3 is 21 amino acids. V lost 2 bases and J lost 0; bases outside the gene matches: 18. The CDR3 bases are TGTGCCAGCAGTTTACCCGCCCCAGGGGGCGAGGTCAGGTCTAGCAATCAGCCCCAGCATTTT. Its translation is CASSLPAPGGEVRSSNQPQHF. Supplemented by reference TRBV28 and TRBJ1-5, the full variable domain reads DVKVTQSSRYLVKRTGEKVFLECVQDMDHENMFWYRQDPGLGLRLIYFSYDVKMKEKGDIPEGYSVSREKKERFSLILESASTNQTSMYLCASSLPAPGGEVRSSNQPQHFGDGTRLSIL.

The chain recombines TRBV3-1 (or the pseudogene TRBV3-2) with TRBJ1-5; D remains ambiguous. CDR3 length equals 15 residues. V was trimmed by 0 bases and J by 9 bases, leaving 15 bases between them. Germline CDR1 is LGHDT and CDR2 is YNNKEL (reference sequence). CDR3 coding DNA: TGTGCCAGCAGCCAAGATCACGCCGGCGGGTGGCCCCAGCATTTT. Protein sequence: CASSQDHAGGWPQHF.

This sequence joins TRBV6-5 and TRBJ1-1; D is unclear. The CDR3 covers 13 residues. The V end lost 4 bases, the J end lost 2 bases, and 8 bases lay between the germline ends. The V gene's germline CDR1 is MNHEY and CDR2 SVGAGI. The CDR3 spells CASSLTRNTEAFF. The CDR3 DNA reads TGTGCCAGCAGTTTGACGAGAAACACTGAAGCTTTCTTT.

In its sample, this clone was seen once. The rearrangement uses TRBV5-5 and TRBJ2-7; either TRBD1 or TRBD2 may supply D (5 bases each). The CDR3 consists of 13 residues. The V end lost 2 bases, the J end lost 2 bases, and 8 bases lay between the germline ends. Germline CDR1 SGHKS, CDR2 YYEKEE (reference sequence). In DNA form, the CDR3 reads TGTGCCAGCAGCTTCGGGACCACCTACGAGCAGTACTTC. Residues: CASSFGTTYEQYF.

CDR3 region: CASRAVAGGTSTDTQYF. CDR3 in DNA: TGTGCCAGCAGAGCAGTGGCGGGGGGCACTAGCACAGATACGCAGTATTTT. The gene calls are TRBV9 and TRBJ2-3, with 8 bases identical to TRBD2. The germline V gene has CDR1 SGDLS and CDR2 YYNGEE. V shed 5 bases and J 0 bases; nucleotides not matched to a gene: 11. The CDR3 runs 17 residues.